These 30 T cell receptor beta chains were all obtained from the same sample, sequenced in a study of blood T cells in healthy people across ages. A second PCR of about 7 to 12 cycles used a sample-barcoded 5' primer and a J-beta primer mix. TCRdb analysed the 5' RACE reads with MiXCR anew, one entry per CDR3 protein. The data hold fewer than 1,000,000 distinct CDR3 sequences, with around 50% observed a single time. Sequences were obtained from blood. These receptors were obtained from a man older than 75 in good health.

The J gene is TRBJ2-7, the V gene TRBV25-1; TRBD1 or TRBD2 may be the D gene (5 bases each). The J call may be faulty, since TRBJ2-5 better matches the DNA end. Germline V lookup: CDR1 MGHDK, CDR2 SYGVNS. This CDR3 comprises 15 residues. The CDR3 here is CASSEYTGTQETQYF. The CDR3 DNA sequence: TGTGCCAGCAGTGAATATACGGGGACCCAAGAGACCCAGTACTTC.

CDR3 nucleotide sequence: TGCAGTGCAAGATCGGACAGTGCCGAAGAGACCCAGTACTTC. This encodes CSARSDSAEETQYF. J is TRBJ2-5 and V is TRBV20-1; TRBD1 might be the D (6 bases). The length of the CDR3 is 14 residues. Germline-derived CDR1 and CDR2 are DFQATT and SNEGSKA (reference sequence). Trimming stripped 6 bases from V and 3 bases from J, with 17 bases between.

The chain joins TRBV5-1 to TRBJ2-1, with 9 bases that match TRBD2. Germline V gene sequence: CDR1 SGHRS, CDR2 YFSETQ. The CDR3 runs to 15 residues. Trimming at V came to 4 bases and at J to 6 bases, leaving 8 bases not matched to a gene. The CDR3 loop reads CASSTGTSPANEQFF. CDR3 nucleotide sequence: TGCGCCAGCAGCACAGGGACTAGCCCCGCCAATGAGCAGTTCTTC. Together with reference TRBV5-1 and TRBJ2-1, the CDR3 gives the full variable domain: KAGVTQTPRYLIKTRGQQVTLSCSPISGHRSVSWYQQTPGQGLQFLFEYFSETQRNKGNFPGRFSGRQFSNSRSEMNVSTLELGDSALYLCASSTGTSPANEQFFGPGTRLTVL.

This clonotype was counted many times. The chain uses TRBV12-3 or TRBV12-4 and TRBJ2-3, with a weak D call TRBD1 (6 bases). There are 16 residues in the CDR3. The V end lost 6 bases, the J end lost 3 bases, and 19 bases lay between the germline ends. The CDR3 DNA reads as TGTGCCAGCAGGGCACAGGGTTATACGCTTACAGATACGCAGTATTTT. Translation: CASRAQGYTLTDTQYF.

The chain has TRBV7-2 and TRBJ2-7; D is ambiguous. The CDR3 contains 13 residues. Germline-derived CDR1 and CDR2 are SGHTA and FQGNSA. Trimming took off 2 bases at V and 1 base at J, with 6 bases between the two ends. Here the CDR3 DNA reads TGTGCCAGCAGCTTACAGGAGTCCTACGAGCAGTACTTC. Protein: CASSLQESYEQYF.

This clonotype came up a few times. The V call is TRBV6-2 or TRBV6-3, the J call TRBJ2-7; tentatively, D is TRBD2 (6 bases). There are 15 residues in the CDR3. Trimming removed 5 bases from V and 0 bases from J, with 14 bases in between. Germline lookup yields CDR1 MNHEY and CDR2 SVGEGT. CDR3 amino acids: CASSPHLGGSYEQYF. CDR3 coding DNA: TGTGCCAGCAGTCCCCATTTGGGGGGCTCCTACGAGCAGTACTTC.

The chain recombines TRBV7-3 with TRBJ2-1; D unresolved. The end of the DNA is better explained by TRBJ2-7, so the J call may be wrong. Germline loops: CDR1 SGHTA, CDR2 FQGTGA. There are 15 residues in the CDR3. CDR3 DNA: TGTGCCAGCAGCCTCGGACCATCCCCTCCCTACGAGCAGTACTTC. This codes for CASSLGPSPPYEQYF.

This clonotype appeared many times. The chain has TRBV20-1 and TRBJ2-7, with unresolved D. The CDR3 totals 12 residues. Germline-derived CDR1 and CDR2 are DFQATT and SNEGSKA (reference sequence). Trimming shortened V by 3 bases and J by 1 base, and 7 bases separated the two germline ends. Here the CDR3 reads CSASGGSYEQYF. DNA of the CDR3: TGCAGTGCTAGCGGCGGATCCTACGAGCAGTACTTC.

V is TRBV6-1 and J is TRBJ2-5; a weak D match, TRBD1 (7 bases). The V and J ends lost 0 bases and 4 bases respectively, with 15 bases between them. CDR1 and CDR2 from the germline V gene are MNHNS and SASEGT. This CDR3 has 16 amino acids. The CDR3 is CASSEARRGALETQYF. The CDR3 region has the DNA TGTGCCAGCAGTGAAGCGCGCAGGGGGGCTTTAGAGACCCAGTACTTC.

V is TRBV7-2 and J is TRBJ2-1, with 8 bases fitting TRBD2. With V trimmed by 4 bases and J by 13 bases, 12 bases remained unmatched. The CDR3 consists of 14 residues. Germline V CDR1 and CDR2: SGHTA, FQGNSA. DNA of the CDR3: TGTGCCAGCAGCTATAAGCGGGAGCGGGAGACCCAGTTCTTC. Translated: CASSYKRERETQFF. Complete variable domain (other parts from reference TRBV7-2 and TRBJ2-1): GAGVSQSPSNKVTEKGKDVELRCDPISGHTALYWYRQSLGQGLEFLIYFQGNSAPDKSGLPSDRFSAERTGGSVSTLTIQRTQQEDSAVYLCASSYKRERETQFFGPGTRLTVL.

The chain uses TRBV7-8 and TRBJ2-1, with 10 bases lining up with TRBD2. This CDR3 region has 15 residues. V was clipped by 5 bases and J by 6 bases; unmatched bases: 7. From germline, CDR1 is SGHVS and CDR2 FQNEAQ. The CDR3 coding sequence is TGTGCCAGCAGCCGAGCGGGGGGGGACTTCAATGAGCAGTTCTTC. This translates into CASSRAGGDFNEQFF.

This clonotype appeared once. One end of the junction fails to match germline, which may point to a read error. The chain links TRBV7-2 to TRBJ2-1; D is uncertain. The DNA end is a closer match to TRBJ2-7, so the J assignment may be wrong. The CDR3 runs 13 residues. Germline V gene data show CDR1 as SGHTA and CDR2 as FQGNSA. The CDR3 loop is CASSVAHAYEQYF. CDR3 coding DNA: TGTGCCAGCAGCGTAGCTCATGCCTACGAGCAGTACTTC.

The chain has TRBV6-4 and TRBJ2-3, with D possibly being TRBD1 or TRBD2 (5 bases each). With 2 bases removed from V and 2 bases from J, the gap between germline ends came to 11 bases. The germline CDR1 and CDR2 sequences are MRHNA and SNTAGT. The CDR3 is 15 amino acids. The CDR3 spells CASSDGGSPTDTQYF. The CDR3, as DNA: TGTGCCAGCAGTGACGGGGGTAGCCCCACAGATACGCAGTATTTT.

This clonotype has a handful of counts. The gene calls are TRBV27 and TRBJ2-1; D may match TRBD1 or TRBD2 (5 bases each). Germline V lookup: CDR1 MNHEY, CDR2 SMNVEV (reference sequence). The CDR3 covers 18 residues. Trimming cost V 8 bases and J 0 bases, with 23 bases left between them. CDR3 in DNA: TGTGCCAGCGCCCGTTGGGGGATCAGGCAAAACTCCTACAATGAGCAGTTCTTC. It codes for CASARWGIRQNSYNEQFF.

This clonotype occurred a few times. The chain uses TRBV12-3 or TRBV12-4 and TRBJ2-7, with 9 bases identical to TRBD1. The CDR3 totals 14 residues. V lost 6 bases and J lost 2; bases outside the gene matches: 5. Here the CDR3 reads CASRKTGGAYEQYF. DNA for the CDR3: TGTGCCAGCAGGAAGACAGGGGGAGCCTACGAGCAGTACTTC.

This rearrangement joins TRBV18 to TRBJ1-5; D call uncertain. The germline CDR1 and CDR2 sequences are KGHSH and LQKENI. The V and J ends lost 2 bases and 5 bases respectively, with 10 bases between them. This CDR3 has 14 amino acids. The chain's CDR3 is CASSPEGSHQPQHF. The CDR3 DNA sequence: TGTGCCAGCTCACCAGAGGGTTCGCATCAGCCCCAGCATTTT.

A note on this clonotype: One junction end does not reproduce the germline sequence, and a read error may be involved. This rearrangement joins TRBV7-2 to TRBJ1-2; D is possibly TRBD1 (5 bases). Germline CDR1 SGHTA, CDR2 FQGNSA. This CDR3 comprises 13 residues. CDR3 loop: CAGSPGNGDGYTF. DNA for the CDR3: TGTGCCGGCAGTCCAGGGAACGGAGATGGCTACACCTTC.

The chain employs TRBV30 and TRBJ1-5; unclear D gene. V lost 0 bases and J 0 bases, leaving 3 bases between the germline ends. The germline gives CDR1 GTSNPN, CDR2 SVGIG (reference sequence). There are 13 residues in the CDR3. The CDR3 coding sequence is TGTGCCTGGAGTGTACATAGCAATCAGCCCCAGCATTTT. It translates to CAWSVHSNQPQHF.

The chain joins TRBV2 to TRBJ2-1; 13 bases align to TRBD2. This CDR3 has 19 residues. The V and J ends lost 5 bases and 2 bases, in that order; junction bases with no gene match: 12. Germline V gene lookup returns CDR1 SNHLY and CDR2 FYNNEI. The CDR3 here is CASSPGGTSGDAAYNEQFF. CDR3 bases: TGTGCCAGCAGTCCAGGGGGGACTAGCGGGGACGCGGCCTACAATGAGCAGTTCTTC.

This chain connects TRBV7-9 to TRBJ2-1, with D perhaps given as TRBD1 or TRBD2 (5 bases each). The V gene lost 1 base and the J gene lost 10 bases, with 11 bases spanning the gap. This CDR3 is built from 13 residues. CDR1 and CDR2 from the germline V gene are SEHNR and FQNEAQ (reference sequence). The CDR3 DNA reads TGTGCCAGCAGCTTAGAGGGACGGTTGGAGCAGTTCTTC. As protein: CASSLEGRLEQFF.

This chain links TRBV20-1 with TRBJ1-5, with D unresolved. The germline V gene has CDR1 DFQATT and CDR2 SNEGSKA (reference sequence). The CDR3 consists of 15 residues. Trimming took 1 base from V and 0 from J, leaving 10 bases between them. Here the CDR3 DNA reads TGCAGTGCTAGAGCAACACGAGATAGCAATCAGCCCCAGCATTTT. It translates to CSARATRDSNQPQHF.

This chain connects TRBV20-1 to TRBJ2-3; 7 nucleotides agree with TRBD2. Germline-derived CDR1 and CDR2 are DFQATT and SNEGSKA (reference sequence). The CDR3 is 15 amino acids. Germline trimming cut 1 base from V and 4 bases from J; bases unmatched to any gene: 8. DNA for the CDR3: TGCAGTGCTAGAGGCGGGGGAGTAGGGGCAGATACGCAGTATTTT. Amino acids: CSARGGGVGADTQYF.

The chain is built from TRBV30 and TRBJ1-2; D is possibly TRBD1 (5 bases). Looked up from germline, CDR1 is GTSNPN and CDR2 is SVGIG (reference sequence). The V end was cut by 1 base, the J end by 5 bases, with 14 bases between. CDR3 length: 14 amino acids. CDR3 nucleotide sequence: TGTGCCTGGAGTGGGGCAGGGTGGGCATATGGCTACACCTTC. Translated: CAWSGAGWAYGYTF.

V is TRBV7-9 and J is TRBJ1-1; D gene ambiguous. The V gene's germline CDR1 is SEHNR and CDR2 FQNEAQ (reference sequence). Trimming took 5 bases from V and 7 from J, leaving 11 bases between them. The CDR3 length is 12 residues. This CDR3 is CASSPSGYEAFF. CDR3 in DNA: TGTGCCAGCAGCCCTAGCGGGTATGAAGCTTTCTTT. Filled out from reference TRBV7-9 and TRBJ1-1, the complete variable domain reads DTGVSQNPRHKITKRGQNVTFRCDPISEHNRLYWYRQTLGQGPEFLTYFQNEAQLEKSRLLSDRFSAERPKGSFSTLEIQRTEQGDSAMYLCASSPSGYEAFFGQGTRLTVV.

This chain connects TRBV9 to TRBJ2-3, with D possibly matching TRBD1 (6 bases). The germline CDR1 and CDR2 sequences are SGDLS and YYNGEE. The ends were cut back, 0 bases at V and 4 bases at J, with 9 bases in the middle. The CDR3 spans 14 residues. The CDR3 DNA follows: TGTGCCAGCAGCGTAGTGTCAGGGGCAGATACGCAGTATTTT. Translating it yields CASSVVSGADTQYF.

Regarding this clonotype: One base away lies a much larger clone, so this may be a sequencing read error. The chain recombines TRBV12-3 or TRBV12-4 with TRBJ1-2; D may be TRBD1 (6 bases). CDR3 length: 13 amino acids. CDR3 region: CASSRDTSYGCTF. In DNA, the CDR3 is TGTGCCAGCAGTCGGGACACCTCCTATGGCTGCACCTTC.

V usage is TRBV11-1 and J usage is TRBJ2-3; D call uncertain. CDR1 is SGHAT, CDR2 FQDESV, per germline (reference sequence). With 5 bases removed from V and 2 bases from J, the gap between germline ends came to 11 bases. The CDR3 runs to 14 residues. CDR3 protein: CASSLTVITDTQYF. The CDR3 nucleotides read TGTGCCAGCAGCCTAACTGTAATCACAGATACGCAGTATTTT.

The chain uses TRBV20-1 and TRBJ1-2, with D possibly being TRBD1 (5 bases). The CDR3 has 14 amino acids. CDR1 is DFQATT, CDR2 SNEGSKA, per germline (reference sequence). Deletions cut 5 bases from V and 5 bases from J, with 18 bases between. In DNA, the CDR3 is TGCAGTGCTGCCCCGGGGACGGGGGGTTATGGCTACACCTTC. Translation: CSAAPGTGGYGYTF.

V and J are TRBV5-1 and TRBJ2-7; no clear D. V was pared by 3 bases and J by 9 bases, with 10 bases between. Germline CDR1 reads SGHRS; CDR2 reads YFSETQ. The CDR3 spans 11 residues. The CDR3 here is CASSSGRWQYF. The CDR3 DNA is TGCGCCAGCAGCTCTGGACGGTGGCAGTACTTC.

The table lists this clonotype with a few counts. The chain employs TRBV14 and TRBJ2-1; tentative D call: TRBD1 (6 bases). With 4 bases removed from V and 3 bases from J, the gap between germline ends came to 13 bases. The germline gives CDR1 SGHDN, CDR2 FVKESK. The CDR3 contains 15 residues. The chain's CDR3 is CASSPGTTSYNEQFF. DNA for the CDR3: TGTGCCAGCAGCCCCGGGACAACAAGCTACAATGAGCAGTTCTTC.